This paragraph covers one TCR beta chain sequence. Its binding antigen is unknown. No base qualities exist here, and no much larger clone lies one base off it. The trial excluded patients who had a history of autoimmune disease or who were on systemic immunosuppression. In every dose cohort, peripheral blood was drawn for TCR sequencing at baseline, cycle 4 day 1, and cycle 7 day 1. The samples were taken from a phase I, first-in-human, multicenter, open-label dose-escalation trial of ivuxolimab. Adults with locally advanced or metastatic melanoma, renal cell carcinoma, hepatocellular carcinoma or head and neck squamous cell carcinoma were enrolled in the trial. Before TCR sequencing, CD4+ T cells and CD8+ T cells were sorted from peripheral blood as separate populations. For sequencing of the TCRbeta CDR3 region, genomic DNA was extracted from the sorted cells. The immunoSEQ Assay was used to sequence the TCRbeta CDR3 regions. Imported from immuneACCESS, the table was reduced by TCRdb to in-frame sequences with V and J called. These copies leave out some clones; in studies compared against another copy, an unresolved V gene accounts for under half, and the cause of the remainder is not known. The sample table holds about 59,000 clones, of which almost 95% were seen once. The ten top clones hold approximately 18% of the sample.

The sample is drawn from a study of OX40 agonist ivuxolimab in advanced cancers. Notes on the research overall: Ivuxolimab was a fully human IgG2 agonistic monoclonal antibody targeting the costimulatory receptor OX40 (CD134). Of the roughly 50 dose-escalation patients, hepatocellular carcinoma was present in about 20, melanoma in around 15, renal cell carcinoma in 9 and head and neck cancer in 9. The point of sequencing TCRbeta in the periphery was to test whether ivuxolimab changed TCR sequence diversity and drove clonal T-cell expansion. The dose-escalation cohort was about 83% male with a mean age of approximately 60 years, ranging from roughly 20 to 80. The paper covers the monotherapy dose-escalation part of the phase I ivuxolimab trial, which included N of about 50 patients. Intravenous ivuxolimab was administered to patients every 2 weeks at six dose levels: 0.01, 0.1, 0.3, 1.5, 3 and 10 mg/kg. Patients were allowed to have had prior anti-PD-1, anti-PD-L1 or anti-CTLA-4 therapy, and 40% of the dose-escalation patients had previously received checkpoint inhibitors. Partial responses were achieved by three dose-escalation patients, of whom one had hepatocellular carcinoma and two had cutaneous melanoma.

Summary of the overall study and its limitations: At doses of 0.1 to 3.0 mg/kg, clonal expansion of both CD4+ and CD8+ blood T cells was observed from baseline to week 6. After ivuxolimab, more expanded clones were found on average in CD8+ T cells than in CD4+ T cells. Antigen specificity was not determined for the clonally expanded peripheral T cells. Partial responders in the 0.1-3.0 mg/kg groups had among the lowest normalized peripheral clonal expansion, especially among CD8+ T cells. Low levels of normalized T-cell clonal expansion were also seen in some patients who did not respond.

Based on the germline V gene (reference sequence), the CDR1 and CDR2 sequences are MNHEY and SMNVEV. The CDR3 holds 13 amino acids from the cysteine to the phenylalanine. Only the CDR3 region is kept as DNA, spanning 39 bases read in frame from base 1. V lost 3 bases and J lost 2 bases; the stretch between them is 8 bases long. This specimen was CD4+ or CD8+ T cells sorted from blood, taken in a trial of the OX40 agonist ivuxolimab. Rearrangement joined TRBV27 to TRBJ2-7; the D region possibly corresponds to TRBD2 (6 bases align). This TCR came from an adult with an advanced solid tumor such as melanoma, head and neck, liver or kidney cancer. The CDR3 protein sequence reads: CASSFSGPYEQYF. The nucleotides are TGTGCCAGCAGTTTTAGCGGACCCTACGAGCAGTACTTC.